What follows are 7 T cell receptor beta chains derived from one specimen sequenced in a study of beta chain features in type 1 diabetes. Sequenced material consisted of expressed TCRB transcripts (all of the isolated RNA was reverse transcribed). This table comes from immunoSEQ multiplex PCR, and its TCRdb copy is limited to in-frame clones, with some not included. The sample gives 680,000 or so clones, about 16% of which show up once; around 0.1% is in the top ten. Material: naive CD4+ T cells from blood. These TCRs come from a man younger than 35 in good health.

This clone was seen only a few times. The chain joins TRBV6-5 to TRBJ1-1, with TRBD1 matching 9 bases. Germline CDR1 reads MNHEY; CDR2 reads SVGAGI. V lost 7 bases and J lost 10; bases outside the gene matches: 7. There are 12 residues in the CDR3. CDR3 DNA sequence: TGTGCCAGCACCAACGGACAGGGGTCAGCTTTCTTT. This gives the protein CASTNGQGSAFF.

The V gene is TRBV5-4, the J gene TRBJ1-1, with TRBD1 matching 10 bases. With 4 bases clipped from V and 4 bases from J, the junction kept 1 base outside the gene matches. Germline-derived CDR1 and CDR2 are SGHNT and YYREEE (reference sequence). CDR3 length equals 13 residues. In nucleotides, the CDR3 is TGTGCCAGCAGCCGGACAGGGGGCACTGAAGCTTTCTTT. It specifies CASSRTGGTEAFF. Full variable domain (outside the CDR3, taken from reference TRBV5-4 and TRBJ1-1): ETGVTQSPTHLIKTRGQQVTLRCSSQSGHNTVSWYQQALGQGPQFIFQYYREEENGRGNFPPRFSGLQFPNYSSELNVNALELDDSALYLCASSRTGGTEAFFGQGTRLTVV.

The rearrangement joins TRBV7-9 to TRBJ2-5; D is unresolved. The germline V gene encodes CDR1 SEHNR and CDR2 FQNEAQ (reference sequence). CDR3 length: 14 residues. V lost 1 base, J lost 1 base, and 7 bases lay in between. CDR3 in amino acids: CASSLGHSQETQYF. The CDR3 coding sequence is TGTGCCAGCAGCTTAGGGCACAGCCAAGAGACCCAGTACTTC.

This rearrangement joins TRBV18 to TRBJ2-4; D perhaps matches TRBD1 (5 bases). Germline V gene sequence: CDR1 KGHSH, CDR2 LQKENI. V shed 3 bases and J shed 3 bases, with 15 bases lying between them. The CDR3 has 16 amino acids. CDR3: CASSPTEFGVKNIQYF. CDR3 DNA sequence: TGTGCCAGCTCACCGACAGAGTTTGGGGTCAAAAACATTCAGTACTTC. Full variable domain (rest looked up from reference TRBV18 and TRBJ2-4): NAGVMQNPRHLVRRRGQEARLRCSPMKGHSHVYWYRQLPEEGLKFMVYLQKENIIDESGMPKERFSAEFPKEGPSILRIQQVVRGDSAAYFCASSPTEFGVKNIQYFGAGTRLSVL.

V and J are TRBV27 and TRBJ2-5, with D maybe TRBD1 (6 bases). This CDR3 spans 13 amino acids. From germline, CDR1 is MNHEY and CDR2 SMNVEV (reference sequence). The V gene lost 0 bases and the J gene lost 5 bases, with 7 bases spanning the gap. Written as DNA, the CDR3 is TGTGCCAGCAGTTTATCAAGGGGGGAGACCCAGTACTTC. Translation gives CASSLSRGETQYF.

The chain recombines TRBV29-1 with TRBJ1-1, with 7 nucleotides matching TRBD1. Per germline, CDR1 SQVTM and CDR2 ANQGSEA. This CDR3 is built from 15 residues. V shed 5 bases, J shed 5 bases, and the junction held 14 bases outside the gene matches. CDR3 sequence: CSVSKRQGLRTEAFF. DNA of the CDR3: TGCAGCGTTTCGAAAAGACAGGGTTTAAGGACTGAAGCTTTCTTT.

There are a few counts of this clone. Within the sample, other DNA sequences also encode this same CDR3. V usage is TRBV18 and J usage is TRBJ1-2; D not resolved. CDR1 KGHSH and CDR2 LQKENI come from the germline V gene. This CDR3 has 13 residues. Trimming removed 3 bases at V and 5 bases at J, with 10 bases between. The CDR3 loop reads CASSPDRVYGYTF. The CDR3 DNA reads TGTGCCAGCTCACCCGACCGGGTATATGGCTACACCTTC.